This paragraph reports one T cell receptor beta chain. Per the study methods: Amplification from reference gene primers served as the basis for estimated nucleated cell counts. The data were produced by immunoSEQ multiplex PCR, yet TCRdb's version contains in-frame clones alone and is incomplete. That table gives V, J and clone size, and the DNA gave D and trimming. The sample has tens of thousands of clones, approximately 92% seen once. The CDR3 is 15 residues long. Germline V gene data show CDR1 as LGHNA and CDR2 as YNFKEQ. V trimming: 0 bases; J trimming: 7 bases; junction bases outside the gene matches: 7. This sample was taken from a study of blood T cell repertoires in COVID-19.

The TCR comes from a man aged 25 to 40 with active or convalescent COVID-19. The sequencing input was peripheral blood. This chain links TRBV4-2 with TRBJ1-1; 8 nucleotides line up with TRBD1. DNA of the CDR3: TGTGCCAGCAGCCAAGAGCAGGACAGGGCGGGTGAAGCTTTCTTT. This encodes CASSQEQDRAGEAFF.